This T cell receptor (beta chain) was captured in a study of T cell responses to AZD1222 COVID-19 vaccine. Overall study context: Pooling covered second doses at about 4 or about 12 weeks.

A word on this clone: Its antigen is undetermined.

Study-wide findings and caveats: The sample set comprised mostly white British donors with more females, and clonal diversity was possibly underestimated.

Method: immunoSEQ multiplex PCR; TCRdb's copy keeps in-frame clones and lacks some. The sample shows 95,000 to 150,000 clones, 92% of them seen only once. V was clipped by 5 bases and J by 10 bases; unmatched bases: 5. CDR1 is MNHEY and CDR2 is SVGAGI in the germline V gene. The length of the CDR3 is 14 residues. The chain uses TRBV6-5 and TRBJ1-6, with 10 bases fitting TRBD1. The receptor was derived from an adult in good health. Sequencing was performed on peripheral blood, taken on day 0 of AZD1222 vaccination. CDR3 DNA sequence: TGTGCCAGCAGTAGACAGGGGGCCAGGTCACCCCTCCACTTT. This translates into CASSRQGARSPLHF.